What follows are 7 T cell receptor beta chains derived from one specimen sequenced in a study of CD8 T cells in ankylosing spondylitis. Each CDR3 protein gets one entry after TCRdb re-called the 5' RACE reads with MiXCR. This sample carries some 70,000 distinct CDR3 sequences, less than 6% of them seen once, and the ten largest clones take over 2%. Input material: blood, either unsorted or a sorted T cell fraction (not recorded which). These receptors were obtained from a male donor with ankylosing spondylitis or in good health (not recorded which).

Ten or more counts support this clonotype. The chain is built from TRBV2 and TRBJ2-7; possible D gene TRBD1, 5 bases. V was clipped by 7 bases and J by 2 bases, with 12 bases between them. The CDR3 covers 13 residues. Germline V lookup: CDR1 SNHLY, CDR2 FYNNEI. Here the CDR3 DNA reads TGTGCCAGCACCTTGACAGCGACCTACGAGCAGTACTTC. It is translated as CASTLTATYEQYF. Together with reference TRBV2 and TRBJ2-7, the CDR3 gives the full variable domain: EPEVTQTPSHQVTQMGQEVILRCVPISNHLYFYWYRQILGQKVEFLVSFYNNEISEKSEIFDDQFSVERPDGSNFTLKIRSTKLEDSAMYFCASTLTATYEQYFGPGTRLTVT.

In this sample, this clonotype turned up many times. The genes are TRBV20-1 and TRBJ2-7; perhaps TRBD2 as D (5 bases). This CDR3 contains 13 residues. V gave up 2 bases and J gave up 1 base, with 9 bases separating them. From germline, CDR1 is DFQATT and CDR2 SNEGSKA (reference sequence). CDR3 in DNA: TGCAGTGCTAGAAGCGGCGTGTCCTACGAGCAGTACTTC. This encodes CSARSGVSYEQYF.

In its sample, this clonotype was seen many times. This chain links TRBV19 with TRBJ1-1; perhaps TRBD1 as D (6 bases). The CDR3 is 17 residues long. Trimming left V 8 bases short and J 3 bases short, with 25 bases between. CDR1 is LNHDA and CDR2 is SQIVND in the germline V gene (reference sequence). CDR3 DNA sequence: TGTGCCAGTCCTGGCGGCAGGGGTCCGCTTGACGACACTGAAGCTTTCTTT. It yields the protein CASPGGRGPLDDTEAFF.

This clonotype occurred many times. V gene TRBV20-1 combines with J gene TRBJ2-3; 9 nucleotides line up with TRBD2. Germline-derived CDR1 and CDR2 are DFQATT and SNEGSKA (reference sequence). The junction had 8 bases not matched to a gene; V was cut back by 6 bases and J by 1 base. CDR3 length equals 15 residues. Written as DNA, the CDR3 is TGCAGTGCGTCAGCCAGACTAGCGGGCACAGATACGCAGTATTTT. It is translated as CSASARLAGTDTQYF.

At least ten counts were recorded for this clonotype. The rearrangement uses TRBV27 and TRBJ2-7; D may be TRBD1 (6 bases). Germline CDR1 reads MNHEY; CDR2 reads SMNVEV (reference sequence). CDR3 length: 12 amino acids. V was trimmed by 10 bases and J by 1 base, leaving 11 bases between them. CDR3 residues: CATWTVSYEQYF. CDR3 sequence (DNA): TGTGCCACCTGGACAGTTTCCTACGAGCAGTACTTC.

This clonotype showed up just a few times. The chain carries TRBV28 and TRBJ1-1, with TRBD1 as a possible D gene (6 bases). V lost 4 bases and J 0 bases, leaving 15 bases between the germline ends. Germline CDR1 MDHEN, CDR2 SYDVKM. The CDR3 loop spans 16 amino acids. The CDR3 loop is CASSSPRGGMNTEAFF. In DNA form, the CDR3 reads TGTGCCAGCAGTTCCCCCCGAGGGGGAATGAACACTGAAGCTTTCTTT.

This clonotype was seen many times. The chain joins TRBV5-1 to TRBJ2-5; 9 bases fit TRBD2. Looked up from germline, CDR1 is SGHRS and CDR2 is YFSETQ. Trimming took 7 bases from V and 2 from J; bases not matched to a gene: 6. CDR3 size: 14 residues. Here the CDR3 reads CASLAGTAQETQYF. Here the CDR3 DNA reads TGCGCCAGCCTAGCGGGAACAGCGCAAGAGACCCAGTACTTC.